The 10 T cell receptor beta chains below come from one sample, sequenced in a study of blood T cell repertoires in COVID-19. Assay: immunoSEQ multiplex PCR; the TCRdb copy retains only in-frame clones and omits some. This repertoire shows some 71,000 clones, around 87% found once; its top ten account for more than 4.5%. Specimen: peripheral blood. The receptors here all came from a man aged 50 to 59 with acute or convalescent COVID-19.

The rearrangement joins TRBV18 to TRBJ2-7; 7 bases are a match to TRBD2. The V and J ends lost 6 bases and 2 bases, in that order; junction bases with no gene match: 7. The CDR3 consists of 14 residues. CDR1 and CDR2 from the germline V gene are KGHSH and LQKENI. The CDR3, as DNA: TGTGCCAGCTCTGAGTGGCGGGAGACCTACGAGCAGTACTTC. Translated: CASSEWRETYEQYF.

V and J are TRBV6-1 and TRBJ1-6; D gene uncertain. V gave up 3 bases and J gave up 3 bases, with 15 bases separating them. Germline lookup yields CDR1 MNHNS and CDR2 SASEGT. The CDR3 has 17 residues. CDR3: CASSDSRPALYNSPLHF. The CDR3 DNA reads TGTGCCAGCAGTGATTCTAGGCCGGCCCTCTATAATTCACCCCTCCACTTT.

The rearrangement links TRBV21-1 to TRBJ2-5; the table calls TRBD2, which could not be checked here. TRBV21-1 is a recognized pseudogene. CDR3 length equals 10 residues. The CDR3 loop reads CASSRDYNYF. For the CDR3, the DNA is TGTGCCAGCAGCCGGGACTATAATTACTTC.

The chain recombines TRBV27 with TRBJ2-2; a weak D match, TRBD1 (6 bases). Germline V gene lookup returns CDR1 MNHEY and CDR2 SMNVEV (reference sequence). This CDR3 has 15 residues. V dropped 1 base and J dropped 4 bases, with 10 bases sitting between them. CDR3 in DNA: TGTGCCAGCAGTTTATGGGGACAAGGCACCGGGGAGCTGTTTTTT. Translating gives CASSLWGQGTGELFF.

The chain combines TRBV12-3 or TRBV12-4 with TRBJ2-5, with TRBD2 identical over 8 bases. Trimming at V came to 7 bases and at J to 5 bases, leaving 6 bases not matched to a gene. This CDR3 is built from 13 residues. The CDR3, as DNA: TGTGCCAGCACCGCGGGAGGTCGGGAGACCCAGTACTTC. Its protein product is CASTAGGRETQYF.

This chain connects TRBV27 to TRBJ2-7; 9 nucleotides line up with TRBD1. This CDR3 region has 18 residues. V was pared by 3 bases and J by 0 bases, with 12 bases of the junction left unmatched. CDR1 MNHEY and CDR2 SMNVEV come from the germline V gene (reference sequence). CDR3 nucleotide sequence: TGTGCCAGCAGTTTTTCTGGGACAGGGTCCTTCTACTCCTACGAGCAGTACTTC. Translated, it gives CASSFSGTGSFYSYEQYF.

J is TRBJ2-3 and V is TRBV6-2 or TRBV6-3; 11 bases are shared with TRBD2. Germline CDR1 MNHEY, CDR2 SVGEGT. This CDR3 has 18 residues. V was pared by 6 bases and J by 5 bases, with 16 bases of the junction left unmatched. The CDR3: CASSLISGRALGEDTQYF. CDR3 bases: TGTGCCAGCAGCCTCATTAGCGGGAGGGCCCTCGGTGAAGATACGCAGTATTTT.

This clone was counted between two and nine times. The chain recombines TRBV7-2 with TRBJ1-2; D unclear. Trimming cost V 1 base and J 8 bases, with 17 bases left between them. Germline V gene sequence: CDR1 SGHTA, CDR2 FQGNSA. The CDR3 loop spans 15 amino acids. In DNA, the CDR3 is TGTGCCAGCAGCTTAGTGCTCGGGGTAGCACGGGGCTACACCTTC. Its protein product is CASSLVLGVARGYTF.

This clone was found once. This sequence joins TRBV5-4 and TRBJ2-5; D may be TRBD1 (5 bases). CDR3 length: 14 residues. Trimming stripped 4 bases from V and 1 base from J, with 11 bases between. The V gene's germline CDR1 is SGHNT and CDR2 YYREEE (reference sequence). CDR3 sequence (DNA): TGTGCCAGCAGCAAAGGGGATTTCCAAGAGACCCAGTACTTC. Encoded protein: CASSKGDFQETQYF.

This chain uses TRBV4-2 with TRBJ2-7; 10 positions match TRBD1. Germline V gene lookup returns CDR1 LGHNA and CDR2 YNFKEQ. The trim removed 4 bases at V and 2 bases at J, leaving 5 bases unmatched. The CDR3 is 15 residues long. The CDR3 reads CASSREGQGTYEQYF. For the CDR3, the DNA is TGTGCCAGCAGCCGGGAGGGACAGGGGACCTACGAGCAGTACTTC.